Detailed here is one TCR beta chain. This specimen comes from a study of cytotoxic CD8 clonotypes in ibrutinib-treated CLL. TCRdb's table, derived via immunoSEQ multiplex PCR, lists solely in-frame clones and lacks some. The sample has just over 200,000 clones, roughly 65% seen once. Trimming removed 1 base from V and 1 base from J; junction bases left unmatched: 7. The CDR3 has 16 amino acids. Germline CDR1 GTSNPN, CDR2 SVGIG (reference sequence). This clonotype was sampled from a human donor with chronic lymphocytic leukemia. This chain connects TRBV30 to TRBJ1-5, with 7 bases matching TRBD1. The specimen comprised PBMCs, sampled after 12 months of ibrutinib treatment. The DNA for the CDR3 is TGTGCCTGGAGTGCACACAGGGGAAGGAGCAATCAGCCCCAGCATTTT. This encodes CAWSAHRGRSNQPQHF.